The entry that follows covers one T cell receptor (beta chain) sequence. This sample is drawn from a study of technical replicates of blood from a few donors. The table came from immunoSEQ multiplex PCR; TCRdb's copy has only in-frame clones and leaves some out. The sample includes roughly 90,000 clones, almost 97% of them seen just once. Germline CDR1 is SGDLS and CDR2 is YYNGEE. Trimming cost V 5 bases and J 3 bases, with 11 bases left between them. The CDR3 spans 13 residues. The material sequenced was T cells isolated from PBMCs. The receptor was derived from a human donor in good health. The V and J genes are TRBV9 and TRBJ1-2; D unresolved. CDR3 amino acids: CASRNTQDYGYTF. For the CDR3, the DNA is TGTGCCAGCAGAAACACGCAGGACTATGGCTACACCTTC.